The 9 T cell receptor beta chains given below trace back to one sample, sequenced in a study of T cell responses to AZD1222 COVID-19 vaccine. TCRdb keeps only in-frame clones here, not all; method: immunoSEQ multiplex PCR. The sample has approximately 130,000 clones, 80% to 90% seen once. Specimen: peripheral blood, collected on day 0 of MenACWY control vaccination. The receptors stem from an adult in good health.

The chain carries TRBV5-1 and TRBJ2-2; the match to TRBD1 covers 8 bases. There are 16 residues in the CDR3. The germline CDR1 and CDR2 sequences are SGHRS and YFSETQ. With V trimmed by 0 bases and J by 2 bases, 3 bases remained unmatched. CDR3 nucleotides: TGCGCCAGCAGCTTGGCAGGACAGGGAAACACCGGGGAGCTGTTTTTT. This encodes CASSLAGQGNTGELFF.

V is TRBV6-5 and J is TRBJ1-3; no definite D call. The CDR3 is 16 amino acids. The germline V gene has CDR1 MNHEY and CDR2 SVGAGI. Trimming took 0 bases from V and 1 from J, leaving 10 bases between them. The CDR3 loop reads CASSYSGRASGNTIYF. The CDR3 region has the DNA TGTGCCAGCAGTTACTCGGGGAGGGCGTCTGGAAACACCATATATTTT.

V is TRBV27 and J is TRBJ2-7, with D unclear. CDR1 is MNHEY and CDR2 is SMNVEV in the germline V gene (reference sequence). This CDR3 contains 15 residues. V lost 5 bases, J lost 6 bases, and 20 bases lay in between. The CDR3 region is CASSPVRGVGPEQYF. The DNA for the CDR3 is TGTGCCAGCAGTCCCGTCCGTGGGGTAGGTCCCGAGCAGTACTTC.

For the CDR3, the DNA is TGCGCCAGCAGCCAAGAAGTCAGCTCTGGAAACACCATATATTTT. This sequence encodes CASSQEVSSGNTIYF. The V gene is TRBV4-3, the J gene TRBJ1-3; D gene uncertain. The V end lost 0 bases, the J end lost 0 bases, and 6 bases lay between the germline ends. Germline V gene sequence: CDR1 LGHNA, CDR2 YSLEER. The CDR3 is 15 amino acids.

J is TRBJ2-1 and V is TRBV7-6; 12 bases line up with TRBD2. CDR3 size: 18 residues. V lost 3 bases to trimming and J lost 4 bases; unmatched junction nucleotides: 10. CDR1 SGHVS and CDR2 FNYEAQ come from the germline V gene. The CDR3 is CASSFRTSGNLGYNEQFF. The CDR3 bases are TGTGCCAGCAGCTTCAGGACTAGCGGGAATTTGGGATACAATGAGCAGTTCTTC.

The rearrangement uses TRBV6-2 or TRBV6-3 and TRBJ1-3; D uncertain. Germline V gene sequence: CDR1 MNHEY, CDR2 SVGEGT. Trimming stripped 5 bases from V and 0 bases from J, with 17 bases between. The CDR3 extends over 17 amino acids. The chain's CDR3 is CASSRPANTHSGNTIYF. The CDR3 DNA is TGTGCCAGCAGTAGACCCGCGAATACCCACTCTGGAAACACCATATATTTT.

V and J are TRBV3-1 (or the pseudogene TRBV3-2) and TRBJ1-1; 8 bases line up with TRBD1. V was clipped by 2 bases and J by 4 bases; unmatched bases: 6. The CDR3 loop spans 15 amino acids. CDR1 LGHDT and CDR2 YNNKEL come from the germline V gene (reference sequence). The CDR3 loop is CASSQFPTGGTEAFF. The CDR3, as DNA: TGTGCCAGCAGCCAATTCCCCACAGGGGGCACTGAAGCTTTCTTT.

The CDR3 DNA follows: TGCAGTGCTAGAGATGCTGAGACCCAGTACTTC. Encoded protein: CSARDAETQYF. The V and J genes are TRBV20-1 and TRBJ2-5; D not resolved. The CDR3 sequence is 11 residues long. The V end was cut by 0 bases, the J end by 5 bases, with 4 bases between. Germline V CDR1 and CDR2: DFQATT, SNEGSKA (reference sequence).

This chain links TRBV6-5 with TRBJ1-3, with D possibly matching TRBD1 (5 bases). Germline assignment: CDR1 MNHEY and CDR2 SVGAGI. The V end lost 2 bases, the J end lost 0 bases, and 11 bases lay between the germline ends. The CDR3 is 16 amino acids. The CDR3 bases are TGTGCCAGCAGTTACGGGGGTAGCTTCTCTGGAAACACCATATATTTT. This translates into CASSYGGSFSGNTIYF.